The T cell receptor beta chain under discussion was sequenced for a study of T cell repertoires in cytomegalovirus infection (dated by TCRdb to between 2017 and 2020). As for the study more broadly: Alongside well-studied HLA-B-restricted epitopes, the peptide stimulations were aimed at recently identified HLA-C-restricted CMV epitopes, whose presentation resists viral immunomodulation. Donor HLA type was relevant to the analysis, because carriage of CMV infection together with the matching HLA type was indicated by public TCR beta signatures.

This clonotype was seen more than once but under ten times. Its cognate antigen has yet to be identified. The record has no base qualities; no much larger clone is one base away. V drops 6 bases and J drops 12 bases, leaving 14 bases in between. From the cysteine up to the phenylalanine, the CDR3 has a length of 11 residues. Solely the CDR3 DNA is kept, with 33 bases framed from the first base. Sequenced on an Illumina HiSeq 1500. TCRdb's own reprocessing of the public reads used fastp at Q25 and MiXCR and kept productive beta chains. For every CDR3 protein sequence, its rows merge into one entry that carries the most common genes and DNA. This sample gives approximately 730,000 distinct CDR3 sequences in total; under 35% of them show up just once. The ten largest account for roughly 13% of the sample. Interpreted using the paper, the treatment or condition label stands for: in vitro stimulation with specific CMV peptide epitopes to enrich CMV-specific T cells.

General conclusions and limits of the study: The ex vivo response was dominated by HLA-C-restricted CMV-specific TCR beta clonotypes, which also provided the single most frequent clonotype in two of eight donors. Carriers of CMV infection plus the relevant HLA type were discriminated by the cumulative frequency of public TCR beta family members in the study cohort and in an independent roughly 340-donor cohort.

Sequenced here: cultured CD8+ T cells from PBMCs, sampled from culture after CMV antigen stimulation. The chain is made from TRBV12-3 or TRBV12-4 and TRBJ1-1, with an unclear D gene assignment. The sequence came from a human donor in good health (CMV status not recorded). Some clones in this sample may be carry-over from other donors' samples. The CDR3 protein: CASSPPSLPFF. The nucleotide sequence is TGTGCCAGCAGCCCCCCCTCTCTCCCTTTCTTT.